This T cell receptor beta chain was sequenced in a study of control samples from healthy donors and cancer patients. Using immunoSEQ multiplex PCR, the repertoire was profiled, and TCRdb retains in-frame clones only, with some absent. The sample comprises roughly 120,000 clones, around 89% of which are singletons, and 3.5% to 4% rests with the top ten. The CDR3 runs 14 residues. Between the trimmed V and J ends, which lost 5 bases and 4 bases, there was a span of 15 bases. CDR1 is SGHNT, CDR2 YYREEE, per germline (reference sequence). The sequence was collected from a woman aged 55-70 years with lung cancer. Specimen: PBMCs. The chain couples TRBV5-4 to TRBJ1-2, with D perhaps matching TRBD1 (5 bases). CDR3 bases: TGTGCCAGCAGTCTTCAGGGTTCGGGCTATGGCTACACCTTC. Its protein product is CASSLQGSGYGYTF. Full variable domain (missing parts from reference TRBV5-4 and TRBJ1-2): ETGVTQSPTHLIKTRGQQVTLRCSSQSGHNTVSWYQQALGQGPQFIFQYYREEENGRGNFPPRFSGLQFPNYSSELNVNALELDDSALYLCASSLQGSGYGYTFGSGTRLTVV.